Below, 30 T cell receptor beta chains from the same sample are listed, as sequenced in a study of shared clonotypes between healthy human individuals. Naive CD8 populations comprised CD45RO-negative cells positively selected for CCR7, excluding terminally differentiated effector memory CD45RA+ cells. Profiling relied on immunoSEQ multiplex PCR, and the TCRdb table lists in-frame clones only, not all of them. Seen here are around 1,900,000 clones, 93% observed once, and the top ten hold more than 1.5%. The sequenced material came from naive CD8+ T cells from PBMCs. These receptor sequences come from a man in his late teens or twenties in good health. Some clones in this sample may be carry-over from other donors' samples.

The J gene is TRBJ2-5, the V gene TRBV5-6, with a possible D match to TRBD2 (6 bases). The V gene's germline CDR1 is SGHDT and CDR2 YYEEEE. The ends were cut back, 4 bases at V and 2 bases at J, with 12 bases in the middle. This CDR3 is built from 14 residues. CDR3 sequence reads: CASSPPGVQETQYF. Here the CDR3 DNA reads TGTGCCAGCAGCCCTCCGGGAGTGCAAGAGACCCAGTACTTC. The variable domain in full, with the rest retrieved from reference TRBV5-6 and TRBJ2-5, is DAGVTQSPTHLIKTRGQQVTLRCSPKSGHDTVSWYQQALGQGPQFIFQYYEEEERQRGNFPDRFSGHQFPNYSSELNVNALLLGDSALYLCASSPPGVQETQYFGPGTRLLVL.

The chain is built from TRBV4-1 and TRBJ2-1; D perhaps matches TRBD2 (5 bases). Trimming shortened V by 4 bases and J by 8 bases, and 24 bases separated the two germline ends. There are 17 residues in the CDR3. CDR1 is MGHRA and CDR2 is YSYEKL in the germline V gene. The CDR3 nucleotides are TGCGCCAGCAGCCCCATCGGAGGACCCCGGGTCGGCGATGAGCAGTTCTTC. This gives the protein CASSPIGGPRVGDEQFF.

This CDR3 is CASSWGLTGESNQPQHF. Written as DNA, the CDR3 is TGTGCCAGCAGCTGGGGTTTGACAGGCGAAAGCAATCAGCCCCAGCATTTT. The chain combines TRBV5-6 with TRBJ1-5; possibly TRBD1 for D (6 bases). Trimming shortened V by 3 bases and J by 1 base, and 17 bases separated the two germline ends. Germline assignment: CDR1 SGHDT and CDR2 YYEEEE. This CDR3 has 17 amino acids.

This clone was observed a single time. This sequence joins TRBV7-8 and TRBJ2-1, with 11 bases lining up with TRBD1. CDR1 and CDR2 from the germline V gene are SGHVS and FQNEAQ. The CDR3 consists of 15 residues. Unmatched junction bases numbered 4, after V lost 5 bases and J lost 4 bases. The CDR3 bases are TGTGCCAGCAGCCGGGACAGGGGGGGTTACAATGAGCAGTTCTTC. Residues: CASSRDRGGYNEQFF.

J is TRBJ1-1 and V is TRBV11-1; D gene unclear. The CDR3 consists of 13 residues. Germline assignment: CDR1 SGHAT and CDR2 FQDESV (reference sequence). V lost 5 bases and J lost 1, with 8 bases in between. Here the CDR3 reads CASSPIENTEAFF. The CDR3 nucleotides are TGTGCCAGCAGCCCGATAGAGAACACTGAAGCTTTCTTT.

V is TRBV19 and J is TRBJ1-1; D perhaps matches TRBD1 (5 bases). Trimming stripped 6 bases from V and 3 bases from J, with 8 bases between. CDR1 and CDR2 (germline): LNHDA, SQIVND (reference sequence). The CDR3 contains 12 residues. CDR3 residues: CASRLGDTEAFF. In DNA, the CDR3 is TGTGCCAGTAGGTTGGGGGACACTGAAGCTTTCTTT. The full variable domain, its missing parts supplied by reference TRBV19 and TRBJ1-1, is DGGITQSPKYLFRKEGQNVTLSCEQNLNHDAMYWYRQDPGQGLRLIYYSQIVNDFQKGDIAEGYSVSREKKESFPLTVTSAQKNPTAFYLCASRLGDTEAFFGQGTRLTVV.

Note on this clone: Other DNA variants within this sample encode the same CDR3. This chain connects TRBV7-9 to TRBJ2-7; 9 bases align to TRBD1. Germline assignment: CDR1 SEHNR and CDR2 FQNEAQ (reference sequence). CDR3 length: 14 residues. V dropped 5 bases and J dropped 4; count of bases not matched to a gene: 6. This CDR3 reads CASSPRDRVYEQYF. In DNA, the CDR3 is TGTGCCAGCAGCCCCCGGGACAGGGTTTACGAGCAGTACTTC.

The CDR3 protein is CASSDSGMNGELFF. In DNA, the CDR3 is TGTGCCAGCAGCGATAGCGGGATGAACGGGGAGCTGTTTTTT. The chain recombines TRBV16 with TRBJ2-2, with TRBD2 matching over 8 bases. The CDR3 spans 14 residues. Losses at the gene ends were 5 bases for V and 7 bases for J; bases not matched to a gene: 6. The germline gives CDR1 KGHSY, CDR2 FQNENV.

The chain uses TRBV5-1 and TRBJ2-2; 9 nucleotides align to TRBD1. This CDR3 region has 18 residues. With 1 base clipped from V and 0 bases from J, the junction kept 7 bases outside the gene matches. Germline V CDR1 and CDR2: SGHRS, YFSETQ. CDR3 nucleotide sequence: TGCGCCAGCAGCTTGACAGGGGGCCGCACCCCGAACACCGGGGAGCTGTTTTTT. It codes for CASSLTGGRTPNTGELFF.

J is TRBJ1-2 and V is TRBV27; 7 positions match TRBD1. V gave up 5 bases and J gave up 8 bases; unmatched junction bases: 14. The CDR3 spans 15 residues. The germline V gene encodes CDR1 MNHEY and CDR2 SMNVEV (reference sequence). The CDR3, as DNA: TGTGCCAGCAGTATCCGCATCGGACAGGCAGAGGGCTACACCTTC. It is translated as CASSIRIGQAEGYTF.

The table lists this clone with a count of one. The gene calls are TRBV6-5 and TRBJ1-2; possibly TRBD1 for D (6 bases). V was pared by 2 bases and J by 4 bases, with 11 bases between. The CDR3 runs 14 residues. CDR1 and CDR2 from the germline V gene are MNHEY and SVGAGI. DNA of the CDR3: TGTGCCAGCAGTTACATTGGGGGCAGCTATGGCTACACCTTC. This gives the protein CASSYIGGSYGYTF.

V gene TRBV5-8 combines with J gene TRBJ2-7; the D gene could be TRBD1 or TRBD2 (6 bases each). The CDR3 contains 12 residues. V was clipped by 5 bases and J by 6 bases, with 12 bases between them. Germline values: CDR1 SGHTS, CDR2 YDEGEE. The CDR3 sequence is CASRTRGGEQYF. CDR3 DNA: TGTGCCAGCAGAACCAGGGGAGGCGAGCAGTACTTC. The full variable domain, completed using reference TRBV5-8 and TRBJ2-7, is EAGVTQSPTHLIKTRGQQATLRCSPISGHTSVYWYQQALGLGLQFLLWYDEGEERNRGNFPPRFSGRQFPNYSSELNVNALELEDSALYLCASRTRGGEQYFGPGTRLTVT.

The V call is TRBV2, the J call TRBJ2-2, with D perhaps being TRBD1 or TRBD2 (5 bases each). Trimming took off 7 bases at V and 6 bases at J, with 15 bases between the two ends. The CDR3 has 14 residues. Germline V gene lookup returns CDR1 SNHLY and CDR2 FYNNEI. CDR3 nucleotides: TGTGCCAGCAATGAGGGGTGGAGTTCCGGGGAGCTGTTTTTT. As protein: CASNEGWSSGELFF.

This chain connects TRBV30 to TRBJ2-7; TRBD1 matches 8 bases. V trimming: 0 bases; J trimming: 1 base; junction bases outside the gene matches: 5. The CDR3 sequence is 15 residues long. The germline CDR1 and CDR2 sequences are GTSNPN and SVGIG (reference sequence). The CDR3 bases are TGTGCCTGGAGTGTAGGGACAGGACCTTCCTACGAGCAGTACTTC. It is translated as CAWSVGTGPSYEQYF.

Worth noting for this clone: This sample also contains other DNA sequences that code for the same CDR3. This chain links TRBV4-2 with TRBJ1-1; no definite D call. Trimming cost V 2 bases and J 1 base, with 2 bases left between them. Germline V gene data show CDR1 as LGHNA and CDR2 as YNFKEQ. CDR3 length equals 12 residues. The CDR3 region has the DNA TGTGCCAGCAGCCAACCGAACACTGAAGCTTTCTTT. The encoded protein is CASSQPNTEAFF.

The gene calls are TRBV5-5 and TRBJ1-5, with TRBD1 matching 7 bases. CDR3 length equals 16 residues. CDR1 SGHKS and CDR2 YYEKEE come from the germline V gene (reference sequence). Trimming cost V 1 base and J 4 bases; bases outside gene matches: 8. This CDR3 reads CASSLSLGQINQPQHF. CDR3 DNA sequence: TGTGCCAGCAGCTTGAGCCTGGGACAGATTAATCAGCCCCAGCATTTT.

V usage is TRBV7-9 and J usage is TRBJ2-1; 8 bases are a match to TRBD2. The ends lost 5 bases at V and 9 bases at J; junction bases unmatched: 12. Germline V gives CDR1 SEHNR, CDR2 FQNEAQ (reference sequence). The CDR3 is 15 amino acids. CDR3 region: CASSPPQREYIEQFF. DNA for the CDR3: TGTGCCAGCAGCCCCCCCCAGCGGGAGTATATTGAGCAGTTCTTC.

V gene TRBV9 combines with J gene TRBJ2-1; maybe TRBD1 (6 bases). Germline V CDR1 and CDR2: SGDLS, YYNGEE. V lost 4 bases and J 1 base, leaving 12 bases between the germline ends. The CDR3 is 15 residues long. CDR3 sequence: CASSLDRTSYNEQFF. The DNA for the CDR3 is TGTGCCAGCAGCCTCGACAGGACTTCCTACAATGAGCAGTTCTTC.

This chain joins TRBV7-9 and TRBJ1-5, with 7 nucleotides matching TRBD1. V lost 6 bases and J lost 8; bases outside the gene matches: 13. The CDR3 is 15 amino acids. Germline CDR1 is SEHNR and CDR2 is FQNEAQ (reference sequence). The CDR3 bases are TGTGCCAGCAGTCCCTCCGGGACAGCCCTCGAGCCCCAGCATTTT. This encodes CASSPSGTALEPQHF.

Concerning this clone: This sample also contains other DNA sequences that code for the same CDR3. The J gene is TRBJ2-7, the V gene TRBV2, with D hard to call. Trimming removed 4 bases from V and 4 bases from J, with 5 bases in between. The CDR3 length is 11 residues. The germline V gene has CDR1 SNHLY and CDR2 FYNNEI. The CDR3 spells CASSALYEQYF. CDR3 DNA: TGTGCCAGCAGTGCCCTTTACGAGCAGTACTTC. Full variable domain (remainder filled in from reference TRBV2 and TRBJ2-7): EPEVTQTPSHQVTQMGQEVILRCVPISNHLYFYWYRQILGQKVEFLVSFYNNEISEKSEIFDDQFSVERPDGSNFTLKIRSTKLEDSAMYFCASSALYEQYFGPGTRLTVT.

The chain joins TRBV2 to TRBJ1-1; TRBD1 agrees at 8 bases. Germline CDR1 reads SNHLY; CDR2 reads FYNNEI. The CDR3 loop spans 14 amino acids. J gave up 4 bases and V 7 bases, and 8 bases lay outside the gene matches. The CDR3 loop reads CASTDRGGGTEAFF. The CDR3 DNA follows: TGTGCCAGCACTGACAGGGGAGGTGGCACTGAAGCTTTCTTT.

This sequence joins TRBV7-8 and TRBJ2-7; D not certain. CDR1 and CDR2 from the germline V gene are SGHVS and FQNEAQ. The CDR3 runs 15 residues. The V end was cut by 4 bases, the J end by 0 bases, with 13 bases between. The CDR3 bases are TGTGCCAGCAGCTCCCGGAGTAGGGTCTCCTACGAGCAGTACTTC. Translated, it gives CASSSRSRVSYEQYF.

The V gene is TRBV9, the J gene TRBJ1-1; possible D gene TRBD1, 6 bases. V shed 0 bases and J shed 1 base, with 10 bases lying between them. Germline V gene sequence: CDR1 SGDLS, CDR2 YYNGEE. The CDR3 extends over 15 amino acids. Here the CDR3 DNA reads TGTGCCAGCAGCGTAGCGGGGGCCTGGAACACTGAAGCTTTCTTT. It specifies CASSVAGAWNTEAFF. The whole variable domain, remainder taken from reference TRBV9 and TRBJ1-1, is DSGVTQTPKHLITATGQRVTLRCSPRSGDLSVYWYQQSLDQGLQFLIQYYNGEERAKGNILERFSAQQFPDLHSELNLSSLELGDSALYFCASSVAGAWNTEAFFGQGTRLTVV.

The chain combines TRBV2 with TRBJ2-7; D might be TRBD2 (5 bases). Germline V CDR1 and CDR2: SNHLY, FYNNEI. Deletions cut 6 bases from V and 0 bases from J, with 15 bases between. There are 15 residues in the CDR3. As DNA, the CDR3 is TGTGCCAGCAGGGACGGGGTGAAAAGCTCCTACGAGCAGTACTTC. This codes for CASRDGVKSSYEQYF. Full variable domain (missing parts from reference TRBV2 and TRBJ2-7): EPEVTQTPSHQVTQMGQEVILRCVPISNHLYFYWYRQILGQKVEFLVSFYNNEISEKSEIFDDQFSVERPDGSNFTLKIRSTKLEDSAMYFCASRDGVKSSYEQYFGPGTRLTVT.

The DNA for the CDR3 is TGTGCCAGCAGCTTGGGACATCCCGCCTACGAGCAGTACTTC. Translating gives CASSLGHPAYEQYF. This chain uses TRBV5-6 with TRBJ2-7, with unresolved D. Per the germline V gene, CDR1 is SGHDT and CDR2 is YYEEEE. Trimming removed 0 bases at V and 2 bases at J, with 9 bases between. CDR3 length: 14 amino acids. The entire variable domain, with the rest obtained from reference TRBV5-6 and TRBJ2-7, is as follows: DAGVTQSPTHLIKTRGQQVTLRCSPKSGHDTVSWYQQALGQGPQFIFQYYEEEERQRGNFPDRFSGHQFPNYSSELNVNALLLGDSALYLCASSLGHPAYEQYFGPGTRLTVT.

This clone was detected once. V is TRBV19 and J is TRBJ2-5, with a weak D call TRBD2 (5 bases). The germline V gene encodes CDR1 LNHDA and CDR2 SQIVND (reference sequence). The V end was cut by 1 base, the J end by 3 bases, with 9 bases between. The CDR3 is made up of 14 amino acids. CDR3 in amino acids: CASSIVSEEETQYF. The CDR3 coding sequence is TGTGCCAGTAGTATAGTGTCGGAGGAAGAGACCCAGTACTTC.

The CDR3 loop reads CASSYSRGGGDTQYF. Written as DNA, the CDR3 is TGTGCCAGCAGTTACTCCAGGGGGGGCGGCGATACGCAGTATTTT. This chain links TRBV6-5 with TRBJ2-3, with D possibly called TRBD1 or TRBD2 (7 bases each). Germline-derived CDR1 and CDR2 are MNHEY and SVGAGI. Trimming pared 0 bases from V and 6 bases from J, leaving 13 bases between. The CDR3 covers 15 residues.

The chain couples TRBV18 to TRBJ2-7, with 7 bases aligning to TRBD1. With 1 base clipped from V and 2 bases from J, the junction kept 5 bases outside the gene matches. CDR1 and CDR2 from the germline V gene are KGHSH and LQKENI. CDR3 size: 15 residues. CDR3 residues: CASSPRRGPTYEQYF. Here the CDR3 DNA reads TGTGCCAGCTCACCACGAAGGGGGCCAACCTACGAGCAGTACTTC.

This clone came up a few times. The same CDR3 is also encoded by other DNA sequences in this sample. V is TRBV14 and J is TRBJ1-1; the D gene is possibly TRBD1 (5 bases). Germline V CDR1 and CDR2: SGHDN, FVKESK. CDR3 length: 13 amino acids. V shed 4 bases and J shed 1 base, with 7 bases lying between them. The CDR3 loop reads CASSPRGNTEAFF. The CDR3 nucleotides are TGTGCCAGCAGCCCTAGGGGGAACACTGAAGCTTTCTTT.

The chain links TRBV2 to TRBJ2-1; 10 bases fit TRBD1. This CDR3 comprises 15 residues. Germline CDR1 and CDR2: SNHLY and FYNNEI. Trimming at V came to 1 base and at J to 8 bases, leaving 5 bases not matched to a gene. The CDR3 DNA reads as TGTGCCAGCAGTGAAGAAGGGACAGGGGACGATGAGCAGTTCTTC. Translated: CASSEEGTGDDEQFF.